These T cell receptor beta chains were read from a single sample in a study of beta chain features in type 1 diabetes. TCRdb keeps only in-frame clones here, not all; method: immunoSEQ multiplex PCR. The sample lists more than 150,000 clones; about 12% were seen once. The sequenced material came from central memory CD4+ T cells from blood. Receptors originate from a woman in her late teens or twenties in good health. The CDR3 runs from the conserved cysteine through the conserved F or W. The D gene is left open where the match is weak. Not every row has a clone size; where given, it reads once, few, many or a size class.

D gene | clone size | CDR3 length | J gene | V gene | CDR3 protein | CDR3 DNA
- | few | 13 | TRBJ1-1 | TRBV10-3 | CAIRDSLNTEAFF | TGTGCCATCAGGGACAGTTTGAACACTGAAGCTTTCTTT
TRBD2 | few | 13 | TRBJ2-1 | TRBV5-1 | CASSGLAGNEQFF | TGCGCCAGCTCAGGACTAGCGGGGAATGAGCAGTTCTTC
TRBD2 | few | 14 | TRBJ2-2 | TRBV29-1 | CSVASGPNTGELFF | TGCAGCGTCGCTAGCGGGCCAAACACCGGGGAGCTGTTTTTT
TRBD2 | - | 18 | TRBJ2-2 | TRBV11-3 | CASSLDLSSGGNTGELFF | TGTGCCAGCAGCTTAGATCTGTCTAGCGGGGGAAACACCGGGGAGCTGTTTTTT
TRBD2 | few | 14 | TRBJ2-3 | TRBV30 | CAWSVLAGVGTQYF | TGTGCCTGGAGTGTACTAGCGGGCGTGGGTACGCAGTATTTT
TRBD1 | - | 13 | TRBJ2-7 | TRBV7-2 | CASSTGQGREQYF | TGTGCCAGCAGCACGGGACAGGGAAGGGAGCAGTACTTC
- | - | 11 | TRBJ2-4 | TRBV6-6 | CASLGGNIQYF | TGTGCCAGCCTAGGGGGAAACATTCAGTACTTC
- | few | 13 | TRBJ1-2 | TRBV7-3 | CASSAGVNYGYTF | TGTGCCAGCAGCGCAGGGGTTAACTATGGCTACACCTTC
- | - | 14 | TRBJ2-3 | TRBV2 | CASSSVAVTDTQYF | TGTGCCAGCAGTAGCGTAGCGGTCACAGATACGCAGTATTTT
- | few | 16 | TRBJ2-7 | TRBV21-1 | CASSAIKQEGCYEQYF | TGTGCCAGCAGCGCCATCAAACAGGAGGGTTGCTACGAGCAGTACTTC
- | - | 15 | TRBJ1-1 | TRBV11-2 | CASSLARQENTEAFF | TGTGCCAGCAGCTTAGCCCGACAGGAAAACACTGAAGCTTTCTTT
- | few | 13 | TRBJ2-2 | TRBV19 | CASSDRSTGELFF | TGTGCCAGTAGTGACAGAAGCACCGGGGAGCTGTTTTTT
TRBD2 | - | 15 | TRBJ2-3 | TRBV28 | CASSGAGAYTDTQYF | TGTGCCAGCAGCGGAGCGGGAGCCTACACAGATACGCAGTATTTT
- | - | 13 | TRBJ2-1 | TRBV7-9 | CASSAGAYNEQFF | TGTGCCAGCAGCGCCGGGGCCTACAATGAGCAGTTCTTC
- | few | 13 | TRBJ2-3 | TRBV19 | CASSMERTDTQYF | TGTGCCAGTAGTATGGAGCGGACAGATACGCAGTATTTT
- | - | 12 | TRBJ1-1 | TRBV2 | CASSGQITEAFF | TGTGCCAGCAGCGGACAGATCACTGAAGCTTTCTTT
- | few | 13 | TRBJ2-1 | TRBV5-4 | CASSLASANEQFF | TGTGCCAGCAGCCTGGCGAGTGCGAATGAGCAGTTCTTC
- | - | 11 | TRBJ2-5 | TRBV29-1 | CSAGQKETQYF | TGCAGCGCCGGACAGAAAGAGACCCAGTACTTC
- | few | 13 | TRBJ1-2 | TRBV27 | CASSFISSYGYTF | TGTGCCAGCAGTTTTATATCTAGCTATGGCTACACCTTC
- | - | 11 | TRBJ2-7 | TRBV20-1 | CSGFVRYEQYF | TGCAGTGGGTTTGTCAGGTACGAGCAGTACTTC
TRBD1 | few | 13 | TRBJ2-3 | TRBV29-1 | CSGQGAITDTQYF | TGCAGCGGACAGGGGGCTATAACAGATACGCAGTATTTT
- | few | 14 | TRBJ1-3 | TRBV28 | CASSASPNGNTIYF | TGTGCCAGCAGTGCGTCACCCAATGGAAACACCATATATTTT
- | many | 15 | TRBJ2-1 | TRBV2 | CASSRWRGRYNEQFF | TGTGCCAGCAGTCGTTGGAGGGGGCGCTACAATGAGCAGTTCTTC
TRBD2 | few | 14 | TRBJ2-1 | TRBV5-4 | CASSLRTSGSEQFF | TGTGCCAGCAGCCTACGGACTAGCGGGAGTGAGCAGTTCTTC
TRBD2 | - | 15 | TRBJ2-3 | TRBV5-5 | CASGSLAGDPDTQYF | TGTGCCAGCGGGAGCCTAGCGGGAGATCCAGATACGCAGTATTTT
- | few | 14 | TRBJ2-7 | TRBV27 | CASSRGRESYEQYF | TGTGCCAGCAGTAGGGGACGGGAGTCCTACGAGCAGTACTTC
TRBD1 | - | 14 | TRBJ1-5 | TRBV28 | CASSLGQAYQPQHF | TGTGCCAGCAGCCTTGGACAGGCCTATCAGCCCCAGCATTTT
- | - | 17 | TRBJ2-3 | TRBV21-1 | CASSRKRGSWPRGTQYF | TGTGCCAGCAGCAGAAAGAGAGGCTCGTGGCCGCGGGGGACGCAGTATTTT
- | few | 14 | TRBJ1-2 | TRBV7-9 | CASSFRQSNYGYTF | TGTGCCAGCAGCTTCCGACAGAGCAACTATGGCTACACCTTC
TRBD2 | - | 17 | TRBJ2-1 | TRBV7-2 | CASSLRSSGRLGNEQFF | TGTGCCAGCAGCTTAAGGTCTAGCGGGAGGCTCGGCAATGAGCAGTTCTTC
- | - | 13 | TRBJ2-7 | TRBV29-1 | CSVQGPSPYEQYF | TGCAGCGTGCAGGGGCCTAGCCCCTACGAGCAGTACTTC
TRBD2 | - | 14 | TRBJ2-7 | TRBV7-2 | CASSSRTSRPEQYF | TGTGCCAGCAGCTCCCGGACTAGCCGTCCTGAGCAGTACTTC
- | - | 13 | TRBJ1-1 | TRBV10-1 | CASRPQGLTEAFF | TGCGCCAGCAGGCCACAGGGTCTAACTGAAGCTTTCTTT
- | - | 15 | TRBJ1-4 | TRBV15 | CATSRNRATNEKLFF | TGTGCCACCAGCAGAAACAGAGCAACTAATGAAAAACTGTTTTTT
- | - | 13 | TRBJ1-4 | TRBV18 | CASSRDFNEKLFF | TGTGCCAGCTCACGGGACTTCAATGAAAAACTGTTTTTT
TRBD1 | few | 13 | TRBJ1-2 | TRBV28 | CASSALTGNGYTF | TGTGCCAGCAGTGCCCTGACAGGGAATGGCTACACCTTC
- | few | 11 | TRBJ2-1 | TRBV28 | CASKSNNEQFF | TGTGCCAGCAAATCAAACAATGAGCAGTTCTTC
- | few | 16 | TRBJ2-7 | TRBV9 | CASSFLEGAVGDEQYF | TGTGCCAGCAGCTTCCTGGAAGGGGCGGTTGGCGACGAGCAGTACTTC
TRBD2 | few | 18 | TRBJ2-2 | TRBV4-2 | CASSQDLGLAGGVGELFF | TGTGCCAGCAGCCAAGATCTAGGACTAGCGGGAGGGGTCGGGGAGCTGTTTTTT
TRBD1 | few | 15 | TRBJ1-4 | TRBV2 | CASRRQGVSGEKLFF | TGTGCCAGCAGACGACAGGGGGTTAGTGGAGAAAAACTGTTTTTT
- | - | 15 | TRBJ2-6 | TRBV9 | CASSPRLSGANVLTF | TGTGCCAGCAGCCCTCGTCTCTCTGGGGCCAACGTCCTGACTTTC
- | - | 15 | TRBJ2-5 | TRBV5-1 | CASSLGGQGPETQYF | TGCGCCAGCAGCTTGGGCGGCCAGGGCCCCGAGACCCAGTACTTC
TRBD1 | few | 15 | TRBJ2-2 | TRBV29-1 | CSVKPRTGVAGELFF | TGCAGCGTTAAGCCCCGGACAGGTGTTGCCGGGGAGCTGTTTTTT
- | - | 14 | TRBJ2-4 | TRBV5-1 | CASSVREAKNIQYF | TGCGCCAGCAGCGTGAGGGAGGCCAAAAACATTCAGTACTTC
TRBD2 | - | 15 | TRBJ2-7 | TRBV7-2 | CASSSGLAGLYEQYF | TGTGCCAGCAGCTCGGGACTAGCGGGACTCTACGAGCAGTACTTC
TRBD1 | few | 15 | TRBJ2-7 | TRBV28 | CASSLPGQGLREQYF | TGTGCCAGCAGTCTTCCGGGACAGGGGCTCCGCGAGCAGTACTTC
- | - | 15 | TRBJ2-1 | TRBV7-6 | CASSLGVRASDEQFF | TGTGCCAGCAGCTTAGGGGTCCGGGCTAGCGATGAGCAGTTCTTC
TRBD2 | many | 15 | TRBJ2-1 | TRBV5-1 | CASSFTSGRAIEQFF | TGCGCCAGCAGCTTCACTAGCGGGAGGGCCATTGAGCAGTTCTTC
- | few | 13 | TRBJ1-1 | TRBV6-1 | CASSVLGDTEAFF | TGTGCCAGCAGTGTGCTCGGGGACACTGAAGCTTTCTTT
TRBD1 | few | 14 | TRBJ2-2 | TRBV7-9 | CASRRTGDTGELFF | TGTGCCAGCAGGAGGACAGGGGACACCGGGGAGCTGTTTTTT
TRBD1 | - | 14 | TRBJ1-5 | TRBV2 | CASSRDRNNQPQHF | TGTGCCAGCAGCCGGGACAGGAACAATCAGCCCCAGCATTTT
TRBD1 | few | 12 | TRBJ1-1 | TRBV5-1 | CASTVTGDEAFF | TGCGCCAGCACCGTGACAGGGGATGAAGCTTTCTTT
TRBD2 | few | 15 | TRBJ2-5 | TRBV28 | CASSLGASGQETQYF | TGTGCCAGCAGTTTAGGGGCTAGCGGCCAAGAGACCCAGTACTTC
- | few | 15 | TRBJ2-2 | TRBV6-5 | CASRTPRGNTGELFF | TGTGCCAGCAGGACCCCTCGGGGGAACACCGGGGAGCTGTTTTTT
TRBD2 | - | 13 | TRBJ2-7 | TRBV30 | CAWGQGWEGEQYF | TGTGCCTGGGGTCAGGGTTGGGAGGGCGAGCAGTACTTC
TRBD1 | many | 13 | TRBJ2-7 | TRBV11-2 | CASSLGQYYEQYF | TGTGCCAGCAGCTTGGGACAGTATTACGAGCAGTACTTC
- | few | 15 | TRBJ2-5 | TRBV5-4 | CASSHVRGGKETQYF | TGTGCCAGCAGCCACGTTCGTGGGGGCAAGGAGACCCAGTACTTC